Below are 3 T cell receptor beta chains sequenced from a single sample in a study of blood T cell repertoires in COVID-19. Profiling relied on immunoSEQ multiplex PCR, and the TCRdb table lists in-frame clones only, not all of them. The table shows about 160,000 clones, with 65% to 90% occurring only once. The sequencing sample was made of peripheral blood. All receptors come from a woman aged 35 to 49 with COVID-19, enrolled during active disease.

The sample holds one count of this clone. The chain employs TRBV25-1 and TRBJ2-3; D ambiguous. The CDR3 spans 13 residues. Germline V gene data show CDR1 as MGHDK and CDR2 as SYGVNS. Trimming left V 4 bases short and J 2 bases short, with 7 bases between. In DNA form, the CDR3 reads TGTGCCAGCAGTGGAGTAAACACAGATACGCAGTATTTT. Its protein product is CASSGVNTDTQYF. Filled out from reference TRBV25-1 and TRBJ2-3, the complete variable domain reads EADIYQTPRYLVIGTGKKITLECSQTMGHDKMYWYQQDPGMELHLIHYSYGVNSTEKGDLSSESTVSRIRTEHFPLTLESARPSHTSQYLCASSGVNTDTQYFGPGTRLTVL.

This chain connects TRBV5-1 to TRBJ2-3; maybe TRBD1 (5 bases). The CDR3 has 15 residues. Trimming pared 0 bases from V and 2 bases from J, leaving 10 bases between. CDR1 is SGHRS and CDR2 is YFSETQ in the germline V gene. The CDR3 protein is CASSLVDSTTDTQYF. The CDR3 nucleotides are TGCGCCAGCAGCTTGGTCGACAGCACCACAGATACGCAGTATTTT.

This clone occurred once. As DNA, the CDR3 is TGTGCCACCAGCAGAGAAGGCGGGAGGGTAGGAGAGACCCAGTACTTC. Protein: CATSREGGRVGETQYF. This sequence joins TRBV15 and TRBJ2-5; 9 bases match TRBD2. The CDR3 consists of 16 residues. From germline, CDR1 is LNHNV and CDR2 YYDKDF (reference sequence). Trimming removed 0 bases from V and 4 bases from J; junction bases left unmatched: 6.